These 18 T cell receptor beta chains originate from one sample sequenced in a study of regulatory T cells in long-lasting Graves disease. Time point indicated: persistent/refractory GD, antithyroid drugs over 5 years with positive TRAb. There was RNA extracted from PBMCs, and the TCR library was made from it. Arm-PCR of CDR3 regions and iRepertoire HTBI primers were the basis on which TCR beta libraries were built. MiXCR, run by TCRdb on the multiplex PCR reads, gives a single entry per CDR3 protein. The top ten hold 25% to 30% of the sample, which has a few hundred thousand distinct CDR3 sequences, around 23% seen once. The input for sequencing was peripheral blood mononuclear cells (PBMCs), taken when the disease was refractory, from a patient treated with antithyroid drugs. The receptor source for this set is a woman between 40 and 55 years old with Graves disease.

This clonotype was recorded at least ten times. The gene calls are TRBV7-9 and TRBJ2-7; no firm D call. V shed 1 base and J shed 0 bases, with 13 bases lying between them. The germline CDR1 and CDR2 sequences are SEHNR and FQNEAQ (reference sequence). CDR3 length: 16 residues. This chain's CDR3 is CASSLVAAMSSYEQYF. In DNA form, the CDR3 reads TGTGCCAGCAGCTTAGTCGCGGCGATGAGCTCCTACGAGCAGTACTTC.

There are many counts of this clonotype. The chain couples TRBV28 to TRBJ1-4, with D uncertain. The germline CDR1 and CDR2 sequences are MDHEN and SYDVKM. The CDR3 spans 14 residues. Trimming removed 7 bases at V and 5 bases at J, with 14 bases between. The CDR3 spells CASTANRLNEKLFF. In nucleotides, the CDR3 is TGTGCCAGCACCGCGAACCGGTTGAATGAAAAACTGTTTTTT.

The J gene is TRBJ2-2, the V gene TRBV3-1; 7 nucleotides line up with TRBD2. Germline V lookup: CDR1 LGHDT, CDR2 YNNKEL (reference sequence). After removal of 0 bases from V and 5 bases from J, the junction contained 9 bases not matched to a gene. The CDR3 runs 17 residues. The DNA for the CDR3 is TGTGCCAGCAGCCAAGATCGGCTAGCGGAGCCTACCGGGGAGCTGTTTTTT. Its translation is CASSQDRLAEPTGELFF. The full variable domain, completed using reference TRBV3-1 and TRBJ2-2, is DTAVSQTPKYLVTQMGNDKSIKCEQNLGHDTMYWYKQDSKKFLKIMFSYNNKELIINETVPNRFSPKSPDKAHLNLHINSLELGDSAVYFCASSQDRLAEPTGELFFGEGSRLTVL.

The chain couples TRBV19 to TRBJ2-7; D not resolved. Germline V gene data show CDR1 as LNHDA and CDR2 as SQIVND (reference sequence). The CDR3 extends over 15 amino acids. V lost 6 bases, J lost 2 bases, and 17 bases lay in between. Here the CDR3 DNA reads TGTGCCAGTAGGGAATCAGACAAGCCGCCCTACGAGCAGTACTTC. As protein: CASRESDKPPYEQYF.

The chain recombines TRBV10-3 with TRBJ1-1; 9 nucleotides match TRBD1. Trimming at V came to 10 bases and at J to 5 bases, leaving 23 bases not matched to a gene. There are 18 residues in the CDR3. Germline V lookup: CDR1 ENHRY, CDR2 SYGVKD. CDR3 DNA sequence: TGTGCCACCAGATCCAACTCCGGGACAGGGAGGGAGGGGACTGAAGCTTTCTTT. It is translated as CATRSNSGTGREGTEAFF.

This clonotype was counted a few times. This sequence joins TRBV10-3 and TRBJ2-6; 8 bases are a match to TRBD1. Per germline, CDR1 ENHRY and CDR2 SYGVKD. The trim removed 11 bases at V and 1 base at J, leaving 7 bases unmatched. The length of the CDR3 is 15 residues. The CDR3, as DNA: TGTGCCGCCAGGGACAGGCTGTCTGGGGCCAACGTCCTGACTTTC. Its protein product is CAARDRLSGANVLTF.

This clonotype has more than one count but fewer than ten. In DNA, the CDR3 is TGTGCCAGCAGTTTTTTGCGGGACAGGGTATTTCTTAGCAATCAGCCCCAGCATTTT. Amino acids: CASSFLRDRVFLSNQPQHF. This sequence joins TRBV28 and TRBJ1-5; 9 nucleotides match TRBD1. There are 19 residues in the CDR3. Trimming took 3 bases from V and 0 from J; bases not matched to a gene: 12. Germline CDR1 is MDHEN and CDR2 is SYDVKM.

This clonotype occurred a few times. The DNA of the CDR3 is TGCAGTGCTAGAGTAGTGACAGTGAACACTGAAGCTTTCTTT. Translation gives CSARVVTVNTEAFF. The chain employs TRBV20-1 and TRBJ1-1, with D possibly matching TRBD1 (5 bases). V was pared by 1 base and J by 0 bases, with 9 bases between. CDR1 DFQATT and CDR2 SNEGSKA come from the germline V gene (reference sequence). This CDR3 has 14 residues.

In this sample, this clonotype turned up many times. The chain joins TRBV12-3 or TRBV12-4 to TRBJ1-2, with D unclear. The CDR3 loop spans 12 amino acids. Trimming cost V 5 bases and J 8 bases, with 12 bases left between them. As DNA, the CDR3 is TGTGCCAGCAGTGGAGAGGGAGGGGGCTACACCTTC. As protein: CASSGEGGGYTF.

This clonotype was seen only a few times. This chain connects TRBV10-3 to TRBJ2-7, with D uncertain. The CDR3 covers 15 residues. Trimming shortened V by 0 bases and J by 1 base, and 10 bases separated the two germline ends. Germline V CDR1 and CDR2: ENHRY, SYGVKD. The CDR3 loop is CAISESVGQSYEQYF. Written as DNA, the CDR3 is TGTGCCATCAGTGAGTCGGTAGGCCAGTCCTACGAGCAGTACTTC.

V usage is TRBV4-1 and J usage is TRBJ1-1; TRBD1 might be the D (6 bases). Trimming took 2 bases from V and 3 from J, leaving 13 bases between them. There are 15 residues in the CDR3. CDR1 is MGHRA and CDR2 is YSYEKL in the germline V gene. The DNA for the CDR3 is TGCGCCAGCAGCCAAATTTTGGACAGTGACACTGAAGCTTTCTTT. Amino acids: CASSQILDSDTEAFF.

This clonotype was counted ten times or more. The J gene is TRBJ2-6, the V gene TRBV27, with D unclear. V lost 5 bases to trimming and J lost 1 base, with 6 bases between them. CDR1 is MNHEY, CDR2 SMNVEV, per germline (reference sequence). This CDR3 is 14 amino acids long. The CDR3 nucleotides read TGTGCCAGCAGTGTGACTTCTGGGGCCAACGTCCTGACTTTC. Protein product: CASSVTSGANVLTF.

In its sample, this clonotype was seen many times. The CDR3 protein is CASSSRDRSSYNSPLHF. The CDR3 nucleotides are TGTGCCAGCAGCTCAAGGGACAGAAGCTCCTATAATTCACCCCTCCACTTT. The J gene is TRBJ1-6, the V gene TRBV7-8; 7 positions agree with TRBD1. This CDR3 is built from 17 residues. V dropped 4 bases and J dropped 0; count of bases not matched to a gene: 6. Germline loops: CDR1 SGHVS, CDR2 FQNEAQ.

V is TRBV5-5 and J is TRBJ2-7, with D maybe TRBD2 (5 bases). The CDR3 is made up of 14 amino acids. V dropped 0 bases and J dropped 2 bases, with 9 bases sitting between them. Per germline, CDR1 SGHKS and CDR2 YYEKEE (reference sequence). CDR3 in amino acids: CASSLVALTYEQYF. CDR3 bases: TGTGCCAGCAGCTTGGTAGCGCTTACCTACGAGCAGTACTTC.

This chain links TRBV6-1 with TRBJ2-4, with 11 bases that match TRBD2. This CDR3 contains 17 residues. Germline CDR1 is MNHNS and CDR2 is SASEGT. V lost 2 bases to trimming and J lost 2 bases; unmatched junction nucleotides: 5. CDR3 loop: CASSERRLAGTKNIQYF. The CDR3 DNA is TGTGCCAGCAGTGAACGGAGACTAGCGGGGACCAAAAACATTCAGTACTTC.

This chain uses TRBV5-1 with TRBJ2-1, with 15 bases that match TRBD2. V lost 4 bases, J lost 9 bases, and 5 bases stayed unmatched. This CDR3 comprises 15 residues. Germline V CDR1 and CDR2: SGHRS, YFSETQ. CDR3 amino acids: CASSPGLAGGGEQFF. The DNA of the CDR3 is TGCGCCAGCAGCCCAGGACTAGCGGGAGGGGGTGAGCAGTTCTTC.

This clonotype has a count of ten or more. V is TRBV7-2 and J is TRBJ2-5; D unresolved. Trimming shortened V by 0 bases and J by 9 bases, and 11 bases separated the two germline ends. The germline gives CDR1 SGHTA, CDR2 FQGNSA. The CDR3 has 13 amino acids. The CDR3 loop reads CASSLAAGSSQYF. For the CDR3, the DNA is TGTGCCAGCAGCTTAGCGGCCGGGTCGTCCCAGTACTTC.

This clonotype was seen ten or more times. The chain carries TRBV28 and TRBJ2-7; no reliable D call. CDR3 length: 15 residues. V was pared by 1 base and J by 3 bases, with 13 bases between. Looked up from germline, CDR1 is MDHEN and CDR2 is SYDVKM. The CDR3 DNA reads as TGTGCCAGCAGTTTATCTGGGGTTGTGGGCTACGAGCAGTACTTC. Translated, it gives CASSLSGVVGYEQYF. The whole variable domain, remainder taken from reference TRBV28 and TRBJ2-7, is DVKVTQSSRYLVKRTGEKVFLECVQDMDHENMFWYRQDPGLGLRLIYFSYDVKMKEKGDIPEGYSVSREKKERFSLILESASTNQTSMYLCASSLSGVVGYEQYFGPGTRLTVT.